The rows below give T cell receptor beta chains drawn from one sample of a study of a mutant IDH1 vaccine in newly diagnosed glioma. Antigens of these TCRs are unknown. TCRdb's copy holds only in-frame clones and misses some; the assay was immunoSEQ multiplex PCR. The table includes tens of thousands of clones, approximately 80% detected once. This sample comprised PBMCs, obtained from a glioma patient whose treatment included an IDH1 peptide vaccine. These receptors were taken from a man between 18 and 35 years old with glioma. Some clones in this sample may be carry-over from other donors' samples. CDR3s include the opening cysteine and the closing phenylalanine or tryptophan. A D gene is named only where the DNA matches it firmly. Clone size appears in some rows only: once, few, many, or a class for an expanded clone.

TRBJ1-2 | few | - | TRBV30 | TGTGCCTGGAGTGGGCCGGGAACGGGTAACTATGGCTACACCTTC | CAWSGPGTGNYGYTF
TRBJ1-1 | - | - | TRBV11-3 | TGTGCCAGCAGCCCAGGTGGGGGCATGGACACTGAAGCTTTCTTT | CASSPGGGMDTEAFF
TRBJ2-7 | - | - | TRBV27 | TGTGCCAGCAGTTTAGGGAACAGGCGAGGCTACGAGCAGTACTTC | CASSLGNRRGYEQYF
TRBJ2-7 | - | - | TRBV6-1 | TGTGCCAGCAGTGAATTCGGGGGCGAGCAGTACTTC | CASSEFGGEQYF
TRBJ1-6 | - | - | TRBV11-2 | TGTGCCAGCAGCTTAGGAGCCACCGGGTATCCCCTCCACTTT | CASSLGATGYPLHF
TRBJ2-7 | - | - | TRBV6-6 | TGTGCCAGCAGTTACTCGAGGGGGGTTGGCGAGCAGTACTTC | CASSYSRGVGEQYF
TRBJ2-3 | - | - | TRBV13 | TGTGCCAGCAGCGCCTTAGGGTTTGGCGGTAGCACAGATACGCAGTATTTT | CASSALGFGGSTDTQYF
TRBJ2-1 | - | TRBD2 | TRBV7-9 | TGTGCCAGCAGCTTAGCCTCTGGGAGCGGGGGGTTCTACAATGAGCAGTTCTTC | CASSLASGSGGFYNEQFF
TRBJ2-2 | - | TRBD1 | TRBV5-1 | TGCGCCAGCAGCTTTTTTGGGACAGCAATCCTTTGGTGGCTGTTTTTT | CASSFFGTAILWWLFF
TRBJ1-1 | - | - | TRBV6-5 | TGTGCCAGCAGTTACGAATGGAAGAACACTGAAGCTTTCTTT | CASSYEWKNTEAFF
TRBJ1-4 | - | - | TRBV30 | TGTGCCTGGAGTGACAGGGCGGTGGTTGATGAAAAACTGTTTTTT | CAWSDRAVVDEKLFF
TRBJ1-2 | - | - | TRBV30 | TGTGCCTGGAGTGTAAACAGCGTGTACTATGGCTACACCTTC | CAWSVNSVYYGYTF
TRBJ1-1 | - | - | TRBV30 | TGTGCCTGGAGTGTTGGGGGGGCTAGCACTGAAGCTTTCTTT | CAWSVGGASTEAFF
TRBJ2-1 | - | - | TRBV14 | TGTGCCAGCAGCCACTCCTACAATGAGCAGTTCTTC | CASSHSYNEQFF
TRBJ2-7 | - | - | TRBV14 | TGTGCCAGCAGCCAAGGGTTTCCGGGCGAGCAGTACTTC | CASSQGFPGEQYF
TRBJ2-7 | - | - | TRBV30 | TGTGCCTGGAGCGCAGGGGGGGCCCCCTACGAGCAGTACTTC | CAWSAGGAPYEQYF
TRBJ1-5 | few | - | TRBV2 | TGTGCCAGCTCCTACGACCAGCCCCAGCATTTT | CASSYDQPQHF
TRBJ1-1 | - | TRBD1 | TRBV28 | TGTGCCAGCAGGGGCGCCGCGACAGGGGAAGCTGAAGCTTTCTTT | CASRGAATGEAEAFF
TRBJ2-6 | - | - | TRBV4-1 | TGCGCCAGCAGCCAAGATGAGGGGAGCTCTGGGGCCAACGTCCTGACTTTC | CASSQDEGSSGANVLTF
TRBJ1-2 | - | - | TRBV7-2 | TGTGCCAGCAGCCCAGGGCCAGGGAGGAACGGCTACACCTTC | CASSPGPGRNGYTF
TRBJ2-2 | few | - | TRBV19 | TGTGCCAGTACTACACCCGGGGAGCTGTTTTTT | CASTTPGELFF
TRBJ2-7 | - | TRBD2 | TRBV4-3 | TGCGCCAGCAGCGTCGGACTAGCGGGATACTACGAGCAGTACTTC | CASSVGLAGYYEQYF
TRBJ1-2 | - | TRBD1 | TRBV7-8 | TGTGCCAGCTCCCCTAGGCAGGGGGGACTCTATGGCTACACCTTC | CASSPRQGGLYGYTF
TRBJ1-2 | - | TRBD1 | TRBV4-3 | TGCGCCAGCAGCCCACAGGGACAGGGCTACGCAGGCTACACCTTC | CASSPQGQGYAGYTF
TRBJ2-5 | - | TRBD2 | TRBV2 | TGTGCCAGCAGGAACCGCGCCTGGACTAGCGGGAGGGCCGTGGAGACCCAGTACTTC | CASRNRAWTSGRAVETQYF
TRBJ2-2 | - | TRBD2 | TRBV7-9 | TGTGCCAGCAGCTTAATGTCTAGCGGCACCGGGGAGCTGTTTTTT | CASSLMSSGTGELFF
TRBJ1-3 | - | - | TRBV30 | TGTGCCTGGAGGGCCCCTGGAAACACCATATATTTT | CAWRAPGNTIYF
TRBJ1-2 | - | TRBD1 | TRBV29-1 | TGCAGCGTTGGGACAGGGGTTGGCACCTTC | CSVGTGVGTF
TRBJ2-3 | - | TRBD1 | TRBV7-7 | TGTGCTAGCAGCTTGACAGGGGGCTTAGATACGCAGTATTTT | CASSLTGGLDTQYF
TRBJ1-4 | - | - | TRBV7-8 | TGTGCCAGCAGCTTAAGACAGGCCATTAATGAAAAACTGTTTTTT | CASSLRQAINEKLFF
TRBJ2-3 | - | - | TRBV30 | TGTGCCTGGAGTGGGCAGAACTCAGATACGCAGTATTTT | CAWSGQNSDTQYF
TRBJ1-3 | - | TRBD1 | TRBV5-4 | TGTGCCAGCAGCTTGGCCGGGACAGGGACCTCTGGAAACACCATATATTTT | CASSLAGTGTSGNTIYF
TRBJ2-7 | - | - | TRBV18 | TGTGCCAGCGGTACCTTTCCCGAGCAGTACTTC | CASGTFPEQYF
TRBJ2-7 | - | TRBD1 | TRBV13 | TGTGCCAGCAGTCCACAGGGGGCCTACGAGCAGTACTTC | CASSPQGAYEQYF
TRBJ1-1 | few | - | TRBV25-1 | TGTGCCAGCAGTGAATTGGCAGAGAGGGTCACTGAAGCTTTCTTT | CASSELAERVTEAFF
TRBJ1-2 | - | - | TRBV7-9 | TGTGCCAGCAGCTTAACATCCCCTCCTAACTATGGCTACACCTTC | CASSLTSPPNYGYTF
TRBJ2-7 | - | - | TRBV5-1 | TGCGCCAGCAGCACCATCTCTGGGGGGACCTACGAGCAGTACTTC | CASSTISGGTYEQYF
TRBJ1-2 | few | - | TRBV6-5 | TGTGCCAGCAGTTACCGCACAGGATCCAACTATGGCTACACCTTC | CASSYRTGSNYGYTF
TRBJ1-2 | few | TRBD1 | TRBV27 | TGTGCCAGCAGTTTCCGGACAGGGGCGATTGGCTACACCTTC | CASSFRTGAIGYTF
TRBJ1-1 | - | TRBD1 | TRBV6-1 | TGTGCCAGCAGTGAAGCAGGGGGCGAGACTGAAGCTTTCTTT | CASSEAGGETEAFF
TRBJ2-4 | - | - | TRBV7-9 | TGTGCCAGCAGCCCTACACCATCCACAAGATTCAAAAACATTCAGTACTTC | CASSPTPSTRFKNIQYF
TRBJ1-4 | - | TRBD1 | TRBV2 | TGTGCCAGCAGTGTGAGGGCAGGGGGGACAACTAATGAAAAACTGTTTTTT | CASSVRAGGTTNEKLFF
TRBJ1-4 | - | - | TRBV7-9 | TGTGCCAGCAGCTTAGGTAAAGGGACAAACTATGAAAAACTGTTTTTT | CASSLGKGTNYEKLFF
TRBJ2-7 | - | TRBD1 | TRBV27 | TGTGCCAGCAGTTTATCAGGCTTACGGGACAGCTCCTACGAGCAGTACTTC | CASSLSGLRDSSYEQYF
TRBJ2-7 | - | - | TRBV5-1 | TGCGCCAGCAGCTTGGACGGCTACGAGCAGTACTTC | CASSLDGYEQYF
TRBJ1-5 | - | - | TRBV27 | TGTGCCAGCAGTTTAGCAGGGGCATTCAATCAGCCCCAGCATTTT | CASSLAGAFNQPQHF
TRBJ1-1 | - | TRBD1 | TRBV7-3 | TGTGCCAGCAGCTCGACAGGGGGAGGAGGCACTGAAGCTTTCTTT | CASSSTGGGGTEAFF
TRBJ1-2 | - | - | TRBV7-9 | TGTGCCAGCAGCGGATCGACATCCCTCGGGGGAAGCTACACCTTC | CASSGSTSLGGSYTF
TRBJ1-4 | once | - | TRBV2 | TGTGCCAGCAGTCCACCGGGCGGACAGCCTAATGAAAAACTGTTTTTT | CASSPPGGQPNEKLFF
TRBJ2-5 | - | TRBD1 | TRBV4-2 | TGTGCCAGCAGCCGCGGACAGGGATTTCAAGAGACCCAGTACTTC | CASSRGQGFQETQYF
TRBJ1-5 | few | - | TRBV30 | TGTGCCTGGAGTTACACCACTACACAGCCCCAGCATTTT | CAWSYTTTQPQHF
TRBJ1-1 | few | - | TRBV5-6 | TGTGCCAGCAGCTTGGCAGGGACCACTGAAGCTTTCTTT | CASSLAGTTEAFF
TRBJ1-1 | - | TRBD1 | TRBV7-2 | TGTGCCAGCAGCTTTATGACAGGGGTAGGCACTGAAGCTTTCTTT | CASSFMTGVGTEAFF